The 9 T cell receptor beta chains presented below share a single source sample, sequenced in a study of cytomegalovirus exposure and HLA in healthy donors. Primers for the PCR totalled 60 Vbeta and 13 Jbeta. The table came from immunoSEQ multiplex PCR; TCRdb's copy has only in-frame clones and leaves some out. The sample lists about 190,000 clones; 70% to 80% were seen once. The specimen was PBMCs. These receptor sequences come from a woman aged 25 to 39 in good health and CMV-seropositive.

The chain employs TRBV28 and TRBJ1-1; D call uncertain. Per the germline V gene, CDR1 is MDHEN and CDR2 is SYDVKM. The CDR3 is made up of 15 amino acids. Trimming shortened V by 6 bases and J by 1 base, and 15 bases separated the two germline ends. The CDR3 loop is CASSPPRAENTEAFF. The CDR3 region has the DNA TGTGCCAGCAGCCCCCCGAGGGCCGAGAACACTGAAGCTTTCTTT.

The chain has TRBV5-1 and TRBJ2-7, with no clear D. The V and J ends lost 0 bases and 2 bases respectively, with 9 bases between them. CDR3 length: 14 residues. Per germline, CDR1 SGHRS and CDR2 YFSETQ. CDR3 in amino acids: CASSLDGYTYEQYF. The CDR3 coding sequence is TGCGCCAGCAGCTTGGATGGTTACACCTACGAGCAGTACTTC.

This chain links TRBV7-9 with TRBJ1-2; TRBD1 might be the D (5 bases). Trimming took off 0 bases at V and 7 bases at J, with 15 bases between the two ends. This CDR3 spans 15 amino acids. Germline CDR1 SEHNR, CDR2 FQNEAQ (reference sequence). CDR3 nucleotide sequence: TGTGCCAGCAGCTTAGCGACAGATTACGCCACTGGCTACACCTTC. This encodes CASSLATDYATGYTF.

The genes are TRBV7-9 and TRBJ2-6, with D maybe TRBD2 (5 bases). The V end lost 6 bases, the J end lost 0 bases, and 12 bases lay between the germline ends. From germline, CDR1 is SEHNR and CDR2 FQNEAQ (reference sequence). This CDR3 contains 16 residues. The CDR3 DNA follows: TGTGCCAGCAGGGGCCGCGGACTCTCTGGGGCCAACGTCCTGACTTTC. Translating gives CASRGRGLSGANVLTF.

This clone was seen a single time. Other DNA sequences in this specimen translate into the identical CDR3. The chain links TRBV2 to TRBJ2-3, with 8 positions matching TRBD2. Germline V gene data show CDR1 as SNHLY and CDR2 as FYNNEI. This CDR3 has 17 residues. The V gene end was trimmed by 3 bases and the J gene end by 4 bases; junction bases not matched to a gene: 12. The CDR3 spells CASSDRGGRMSSDTQYF. As DNA, the CDR3 is TGTGCCAGCAGTGATAGGGGCGGGAGGATGAGTTCAGATACGCAGTATTTT.

This chain connects TRBV29-1 to TRBJ2-3; D is unresolved. This CDR3 contains 15 residues. The germline CDR1 and CDR2 sequences are SQVTM and ANQGSEA. Trimming cost V 7 bases and J 4 bases, with 21 bases left between them. The CDR3 region is CSANHPAVVADTQYF. CDR3 DNA sequence: TGCAGCGCTAACCATCCGGCGGTGGTGGCAGATACGCAGTATTTT.

This clone was seen just once. The rearrangement uses TRBV7-2 and TRBJ2-1; D gene ambiguous. Germline CDR1 SGHTA, CDR2 FQGNSA. Trimming cost V 1 base and J 6 bases, with 13 bases left between them. CDR3 length equals 15 residues. The CDR3 region has the DNA TGTGCCAGCAGCTTAGAGTCCTCTCAGGCCAATGAGCAGTTCTTC. This sequence encodes CASSLESSQANEQFF. Looking up the rest from reference TRBV7-2 and TRBJ2-1 gives the full variable domain: GAGVSQSPSNKVTEKGKDVELRCDPISGHTALYWYRQSLGQGLEFLIYFQGNSAPDKSGLPSDRFSAERTGGSVSTLTIQRTQQEDSAVYLCASSLESSQANEQFFGPGTRLTVL.

A few counts support this clone. The rearrangement links TRBV28 to TRBJ1-1; 9 positions match TRBD1. The CDR3 covers 15 residues. Germline V CDR1 and CDR2: MDHEN, SYDVKM. Unmatched junction bases numbered 7, after V lost 4 bases and J lost 4 bases. CDR3 DNA sequence: TGTGCCAGCAGTTCCACCGGGACAGGGTTCACTGAAGCTTTCTTT. Protein sequence: CASSSTGTGFTEAFF. The whole variable domain, filled in from reference TRBV28 and TRBJ1-1, reads DVKVTQSSRYLVKRTGEKVFLECVQDMDHENMFWYRQDPGLGLRLIYFSYDVKMKEKGDIPEGYSVSREKKERFSLILESASTNQTSMYLCASSSTGTGFTEAFFGQGTRLTVV.

V gene TRBV18 combines with J gene TRBJ2-3; TRBD2 matches 8 bases. Losses at the gene ends were 4 bases for V and 5 bases for J; bases not matched to a gene: 11. CDR3 length: 16 residues. The germline CDR1 and CDR2 sequences are KGHSH and LQKENI. The CDR3 protein is CASSLQGSGGGDTQYF. In DNA form, the CDR3 reads TGTGCCAGCTCACTCCAGGGAAGCGGGGGTGGAGATACGCAGTATTTT.